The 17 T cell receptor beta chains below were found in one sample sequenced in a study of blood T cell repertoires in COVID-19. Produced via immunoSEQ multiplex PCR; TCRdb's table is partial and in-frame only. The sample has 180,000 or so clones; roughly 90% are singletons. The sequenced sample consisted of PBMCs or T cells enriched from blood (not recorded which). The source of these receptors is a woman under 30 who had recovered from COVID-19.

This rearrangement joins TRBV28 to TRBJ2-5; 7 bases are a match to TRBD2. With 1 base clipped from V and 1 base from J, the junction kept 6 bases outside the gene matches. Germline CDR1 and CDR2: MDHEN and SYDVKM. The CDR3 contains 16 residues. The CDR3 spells CASSLFKTSFQETQYF. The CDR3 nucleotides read TGTGCCAGCAGTTTATTCAAGACTAGCTTCCAAGAGACCCAGTACTTC.

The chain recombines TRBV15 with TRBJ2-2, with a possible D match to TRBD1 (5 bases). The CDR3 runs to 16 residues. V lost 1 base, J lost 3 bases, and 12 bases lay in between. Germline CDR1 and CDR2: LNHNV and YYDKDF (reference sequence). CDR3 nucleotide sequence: TGTGCCACCAGCAGAGCTCATAGGGGTTACACCGGGGAGCTGTTTTTT. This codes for CATSRAHRGYTGELFF.

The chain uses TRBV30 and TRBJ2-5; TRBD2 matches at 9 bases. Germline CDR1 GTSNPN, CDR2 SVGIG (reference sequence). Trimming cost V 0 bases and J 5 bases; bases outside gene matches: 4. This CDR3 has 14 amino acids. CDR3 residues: CAWSVLAGGETQYF. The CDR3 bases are TGTGCCTGGAGTGTACTCGCGGGGGGGGAGACCCAGTACTTC.

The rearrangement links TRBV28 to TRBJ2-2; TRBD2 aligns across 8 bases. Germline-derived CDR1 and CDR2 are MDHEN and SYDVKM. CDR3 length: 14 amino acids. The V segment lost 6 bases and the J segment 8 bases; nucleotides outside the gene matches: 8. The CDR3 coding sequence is TGTGCCAGCAGAATGACTAGCGCGTGGGGGGAGCTGTTTTTT. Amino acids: CASRMTSAWGELFF.

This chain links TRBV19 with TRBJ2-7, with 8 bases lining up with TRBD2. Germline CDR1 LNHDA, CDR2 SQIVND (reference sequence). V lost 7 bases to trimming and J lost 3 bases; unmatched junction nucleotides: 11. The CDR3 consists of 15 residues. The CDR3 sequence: CASTPRAGGLYEQYF. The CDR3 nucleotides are TGTGCCAGTACCCCTAGGGCGGGAGGACTCTACGAGCAGTACTTC.

CDR3 region: CACSTSGDYEQYF. The CDR3 nucleotides read TGTGCCTGTTCGACTAGCGGGGACTACGAGCAGTACTTC. The chain joins TRBV30 to TRBJ2-7; TRBD2 aligns across 11 bases. The CDR3 covers 13 residues. V lost 6 bases, J lost 3 bases, and 4 bases stayed unmatched. Germline V gene lookup returns CDR1 GTSNPN and CDR2 SVGIG (reference sequence).

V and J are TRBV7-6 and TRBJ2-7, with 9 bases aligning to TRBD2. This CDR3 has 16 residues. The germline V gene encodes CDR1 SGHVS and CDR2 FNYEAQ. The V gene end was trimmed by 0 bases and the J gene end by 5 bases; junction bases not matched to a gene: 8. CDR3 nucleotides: TGTGCCAGCAGCTTAGCATTCACCTTAGCGGGAGACGAGCAGTACTTC. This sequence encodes CASSLAFTLAGDEQYF. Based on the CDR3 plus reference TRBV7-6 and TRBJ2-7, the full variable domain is GAGVSQSPRYKVTKRGQDVALRCDPISGHVSLYWYRQALGQGPEFLTYFNYEAQQDKSGLPNDRFSAERPEGSISTLTIQRTEQRDSAMYRCASSLAFTLAGDEQYFGPGTRLTVT.

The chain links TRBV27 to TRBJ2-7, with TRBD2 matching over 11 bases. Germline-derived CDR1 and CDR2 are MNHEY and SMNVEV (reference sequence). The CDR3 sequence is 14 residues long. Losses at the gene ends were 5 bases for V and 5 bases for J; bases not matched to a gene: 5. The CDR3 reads CASSAGTSGNEQYF. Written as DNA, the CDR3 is TGTGCCAGCAGTGCCGGGACTAGCGGAAACGAGCAGTACTTC.

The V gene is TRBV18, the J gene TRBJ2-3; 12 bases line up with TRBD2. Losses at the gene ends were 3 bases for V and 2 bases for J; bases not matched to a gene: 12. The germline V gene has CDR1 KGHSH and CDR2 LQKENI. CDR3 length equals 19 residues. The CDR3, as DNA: TGTGCCAGCTCACCGGCAGGATCTTCTAGCGGGAGGGCCACAGATACGCAGTATTTT. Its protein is CASSPAGSSSGRATDTQYF.

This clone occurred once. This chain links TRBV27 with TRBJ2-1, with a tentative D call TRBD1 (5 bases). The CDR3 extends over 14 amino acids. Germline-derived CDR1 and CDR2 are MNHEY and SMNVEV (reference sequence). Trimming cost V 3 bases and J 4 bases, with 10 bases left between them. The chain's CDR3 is CASSFQGQYNEQFF. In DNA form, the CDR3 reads TGTGCCAGCAGTTTTCAAGGACAATACAATGAGCAGTTCTTC.

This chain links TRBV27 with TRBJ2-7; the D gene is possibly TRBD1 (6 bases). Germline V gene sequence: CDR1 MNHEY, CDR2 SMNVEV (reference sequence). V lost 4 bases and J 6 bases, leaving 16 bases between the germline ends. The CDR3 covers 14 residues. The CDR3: CASSSDSYRAEQYF. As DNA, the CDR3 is TGTGCCAGCAGTTCGGACAGCTACCGAGCCGAGCAGTACTTC.

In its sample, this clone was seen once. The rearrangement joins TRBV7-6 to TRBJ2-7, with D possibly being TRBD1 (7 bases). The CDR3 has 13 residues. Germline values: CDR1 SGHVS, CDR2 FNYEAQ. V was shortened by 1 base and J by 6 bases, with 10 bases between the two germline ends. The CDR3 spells CASSLVQGGEQYF. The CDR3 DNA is TGTGCCAGCAGCTTAGTCCAGGGGGGCGAGCAGTACTTC. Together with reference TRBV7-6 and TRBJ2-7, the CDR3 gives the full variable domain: GAGVSQSPRYKVTKRGQDVALRCDPISGHVSLYWYRQALGQGPEFLTYFNYEAQQDKSGLPNDRFSAERPEGSISTLTIQRTEQRDSAMYRCASSLVQGGEQYFGPGTRLTVT.

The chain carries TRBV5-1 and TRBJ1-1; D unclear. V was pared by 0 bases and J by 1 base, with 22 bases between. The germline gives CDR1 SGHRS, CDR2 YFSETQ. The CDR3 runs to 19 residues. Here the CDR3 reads CASSLAKRQATRENTEAFF. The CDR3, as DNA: TGCGCCAGCAGCTTGGCCAAACGGCAGGCCACGAGGGAGAACACTGAAGCTTTCTTT. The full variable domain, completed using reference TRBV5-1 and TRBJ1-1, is KAGVTQTPRYLIKTRGQQVTLSCSPISGHRSVSWYQQTPGQGLQFLFEYFSETQRNKGNFPGRFSGRQFSNSRSEMNVSTLELGDSALYLCASSLAKRQATRENTEAFFGQGTRLTVV.

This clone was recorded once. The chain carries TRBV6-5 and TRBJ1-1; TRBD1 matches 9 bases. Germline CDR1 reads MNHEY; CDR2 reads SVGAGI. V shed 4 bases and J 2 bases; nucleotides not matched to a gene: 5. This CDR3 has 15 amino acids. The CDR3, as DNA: TGTGCCAGCAGTTTGCACAGGGGGCCTAACACTGAAGCTTTCTTT. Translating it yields CASSLHRGPNTEAFF.

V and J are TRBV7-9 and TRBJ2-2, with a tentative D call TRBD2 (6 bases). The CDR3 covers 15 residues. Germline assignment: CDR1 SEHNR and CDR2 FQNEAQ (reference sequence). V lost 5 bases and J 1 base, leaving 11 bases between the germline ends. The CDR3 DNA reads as TGTGCCAGCAGCCGAGGAGCGGGGAACACCGGGGAGCTGTTTTTT. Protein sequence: CASSRGAGNTGELFF.

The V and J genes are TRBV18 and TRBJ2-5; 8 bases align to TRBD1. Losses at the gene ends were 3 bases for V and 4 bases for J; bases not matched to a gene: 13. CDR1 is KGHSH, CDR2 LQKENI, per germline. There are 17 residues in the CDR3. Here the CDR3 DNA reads TGTGCCAGCTCACCGATTAAAATGGACAGGGCCGCAGAGACCCAGTACTTC. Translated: CASSPIKMDRAAETQYF.

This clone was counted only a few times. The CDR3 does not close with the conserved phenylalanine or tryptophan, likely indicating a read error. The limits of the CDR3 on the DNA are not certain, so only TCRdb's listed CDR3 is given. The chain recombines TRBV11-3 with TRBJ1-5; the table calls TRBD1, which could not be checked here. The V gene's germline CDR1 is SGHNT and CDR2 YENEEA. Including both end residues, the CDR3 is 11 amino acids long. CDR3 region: CASSLAGQLVV.